This record looks at one T cell receptor (beta chain) sequence and its context. No antigen is known for it. Once graft tissue had been processed, intraepithelial and lamina propria lymphocytes were released. These data come from a study of graft-versus-host responses after intestinal transplantation. As for the study in general: Recipients uniformly received anti-thymocyte globulin induction, followed by tacrolimus and steroids for about three years.

Study results and caveats: Recipient-marrow GvH clones were detected, some having first appeared in ileum or blood. After transplant, early declines in HvG clones were associated with peak levels of circulating GvH clones. Graft-versus-host to host-versus-graft clonal ratios in allografts were high in patients with graft-donor T cell macrochimerism.

Profiled with immunoSEQ multiplex PCR; TCRdb holds only in-frame clones, not every one. The repertoire holds over 7,500 clones, around 79% seen once, with over 20% in the top ten. Germline V gives CDR1 MGHRA, CDR2 YSYEKL. V lost 0 bases and J lost 5, with 13 bases in between. The CDR3 contains 15 residues. The V call is TRBV4-1, the J call TRBJ2-5; D possibly uses TRBD1 or TRBD2 (6 bases each). This TCR derives from a human patient who received an intestinal transplant, so some T cells may come from the graft donor. The sample here was ileum tissue, taken around 440 days after intestinal transplantation. As DNA, the CDR3 is TGCGCCAGCAGCCAAGATCCTGGAGGGGGTGAGACCCAGTACTTC. It is translated as CASSQDPGGGETQYF.